This T cell receptor beta chain emerged from a study of T-cell memory formation after mild COVID-19. The study, taken as a whole, reports: Nothing confirmed that second-wave clones peaking on day 37 were specific for SARS-CoV-2. A balance of CD4 and CD8 characterized clones contracting day 15 to 85, whereas later expanders leaned CD4+. Clones which contracted sat mainly in CM and EM if CD4+, and in EMRA if CD8+.

V gave up 6 bases and J gave up 8 bases; unmatched junction bases: 13. This CDR3 spans 15 amino acids. Of note for this clonotype: Its antigen is not known.

TCRdb reprocessed the 5' RACE reads with MiXCR, giving one entry per CDR3 protein. Of about 340,000 distinct CDR3 sequences in the sample, 20% to 25% were seen once. Sequencing was done on a sample of PBMCs or a T cell subset sorted from them (not recorded which). The receptor was derived from a young man who had mild COVID-19 (a few samples of this study predate the infection). Cell type and time point are not known. The chain couples TRBV12-3 or TRBV12-4 to TRBJ1-2; 9 nucleotides agree with TRBD1. CDR3 sequence: CASRRRQGDPGGYTF. The CDR3 nucleotides read TGTGCCAGCAGACGGAGACAGGGGGATCCCGGGGGCTACACCTTC.